The T cell receptor (beta chain) under discussion was sequenced for a study of T-cell memory formation after mild COVID-19 (dated by TCRdb to the early 2020s). Background for the entire study: TCR sequence clusters from the two donors were largely donor specific. The cohort comprised two young, previously healthy adult volunteers, one female and one male. In two donors, T-cell clones that expanded and contracted after mild COVID-19 were followed by sequencing TCRalpha and TCRbeta repertoires longitudinally. The study at large found these results: The second-wave clones that peaked on day 37 were not confirmed to be SARS-CoV-2 specific. Only a couple of mild cases were covered in the study, and larger cohorts including severe cases with pre-infection samples were considered necessary. Contracting CD4+ clones turned up mainly in the CM and EM memory subsets, whereas EMRA was where CD8+ clones were enriched. From day 15 to 85, contracting clones showed balanced CD4/CD8 phenotypes, whereas a second wave of clones that expanded from day 15 to 37 leaned towards CD4+. Some responding clones were detected in pre-infection memory, which suggested that pre-existing cross-reactive memory T cells had joined the SARS-CoV-2 response.

Ficoll-Paque density gradient centrifugation was used to isolate PBMCs. This clonotype has a count of ten or more. What antigen it recognizes has not been identified. Base qualities are not provided; no much larger clone lies one nucleotide away. V and J are truncated by 3 bases and 1 base respectively, leaving an intervening sequence of 13 bases. From the cysteine up to the phenylalanine, the CDR3 has a length of 16 residues. The entry retains the CDR3 DNA only, 48 bases that are in frame from base 1. CDR1 MGHDK and CDR2 SYGVNS are derived from the germline V gene. These reads were obtained on an Illumina NovaSeq 6000. Using 5'RACE with constant-segment primers, TCRalpha and TCRbeta cDNA libraries were constructed, with sample barcodes and unique molecular identifiers added in the process. RNA was extracted from every sample with Trizol reagent. Library amplification was performed in two PCR steps, and a second sample barcode and Illumina TruSeq adapters were introduced in the second step. Libraries were sequenced on an Illumina NovaSeq with 2 x 150 bp paired-end reads. As for the authors' bioinformatics: Demultiplexing of reads and collapsing into UMI-guided consensus sequences were performed with migec v1.2.7. Using mixcr v2.1.11, the UMI consensuses were aligned to TRA and TRB V and J templates and assembled into clonotypes. A clonotype was counted as expanded or contracted only if both edgeR and NoisET called the change significant, with noise models trained on biological replicates. For edgeR calls, a false discovery rate-adjusted p below 0.01 and a log2 fold-change threshold of 1 were applied. PCA with hierarchical clustering of max-normalized trajectories of the 1000 most abundant clonotypes was used as exploratory dynamics analysis. The CD4 or CD8 phenotype of responding clones was assigned using the separately sequenced CD4+ and CD8+ repertoires. TCRdb took the public reads, trimmed them with fastp at Q25, ran MiXCR for clone calling and kept in-frame beta chains. When rows share a CDR3 protein, they turn into one entry using the most common DNA and genes. The V and J calls here are based on TCRdb, not the publication. For this sample there are more than 9,500 distinct CDR3 sequences; about 15% appear just once. The ten most abundant clones make up 55% of the sample.

This clonotype was obtained from a man in his late teens or twenties who had mild COVID-19 (a few samples of this study predate the infection). The sample titles of this study are shuffled in the database, so cell type and time point are left out; the donor was told from shared clones. The sequencing input was PBMCs or a T cell subset sorted from them (not recorded which). The V and J genes are TRBV25-1 and TRBJ1-5; a weak D assignment points to TRBD1 (5 bases agree). The CDR3 protein sequence reads: CASSDRAWDSNQPQHF. The DNA reads TGTGCCAGCAGTGACCGGGCCTGGGACAGCAATCAGCCCCAGCATTTT. The CDR3, completed at both ends by the reference TRBV25-1 and TRBJ1-5 genes, gives the full variable domain EADIYQTPRYLVIGTGKKITLECSQTMGHDKMYWYQQDPGMELHLIHYSYGVNSTEKGDLSSESTVSRIRTEHFPLTLESARPSHTSQYLCASSDRAWDSNQPQHFGDGTRLSIL.